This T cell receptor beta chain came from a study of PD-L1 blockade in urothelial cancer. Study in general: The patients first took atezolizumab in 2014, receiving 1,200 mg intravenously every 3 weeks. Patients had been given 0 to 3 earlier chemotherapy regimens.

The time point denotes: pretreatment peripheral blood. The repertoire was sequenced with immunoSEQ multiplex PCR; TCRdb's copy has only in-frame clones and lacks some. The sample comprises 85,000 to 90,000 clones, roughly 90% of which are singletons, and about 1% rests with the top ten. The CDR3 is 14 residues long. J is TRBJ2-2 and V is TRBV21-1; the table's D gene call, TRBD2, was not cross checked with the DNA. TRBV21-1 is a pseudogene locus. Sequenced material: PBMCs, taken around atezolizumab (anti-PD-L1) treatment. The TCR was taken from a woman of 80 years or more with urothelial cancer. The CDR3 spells CARAVAGNTGELFF. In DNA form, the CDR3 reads TGTGCCAGGGCTGTAGCGGGGAACACCGGGGAGCTGTTTTTT.